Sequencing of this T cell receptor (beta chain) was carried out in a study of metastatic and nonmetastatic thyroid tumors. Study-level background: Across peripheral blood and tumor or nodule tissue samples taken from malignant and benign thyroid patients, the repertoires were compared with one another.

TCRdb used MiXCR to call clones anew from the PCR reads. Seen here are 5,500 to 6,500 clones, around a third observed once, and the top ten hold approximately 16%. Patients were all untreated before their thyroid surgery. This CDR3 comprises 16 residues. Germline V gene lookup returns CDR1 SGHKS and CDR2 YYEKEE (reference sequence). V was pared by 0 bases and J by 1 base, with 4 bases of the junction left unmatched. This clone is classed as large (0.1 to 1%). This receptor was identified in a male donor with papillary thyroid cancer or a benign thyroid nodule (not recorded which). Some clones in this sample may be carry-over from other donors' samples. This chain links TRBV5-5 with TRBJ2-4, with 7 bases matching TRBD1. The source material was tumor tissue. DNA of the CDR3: TGTGCCAGCAGCTTGGTCGACAGGGAGGCCAAAAACATTCAGTACTTC. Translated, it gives CASSLVDREAKNIQYF.